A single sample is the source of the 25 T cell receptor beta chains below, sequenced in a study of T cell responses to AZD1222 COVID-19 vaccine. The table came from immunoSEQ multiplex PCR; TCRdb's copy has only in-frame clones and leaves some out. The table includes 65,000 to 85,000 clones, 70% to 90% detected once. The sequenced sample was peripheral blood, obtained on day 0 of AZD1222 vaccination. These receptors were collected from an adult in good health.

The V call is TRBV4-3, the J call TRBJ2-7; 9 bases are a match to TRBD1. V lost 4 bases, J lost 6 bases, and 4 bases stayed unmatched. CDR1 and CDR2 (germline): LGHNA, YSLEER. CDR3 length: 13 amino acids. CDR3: CASSRDRVGEQYF. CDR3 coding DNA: TGCGCCAGCAGCCGGGACAGGGTGGGCGAGCAGTACTTC.

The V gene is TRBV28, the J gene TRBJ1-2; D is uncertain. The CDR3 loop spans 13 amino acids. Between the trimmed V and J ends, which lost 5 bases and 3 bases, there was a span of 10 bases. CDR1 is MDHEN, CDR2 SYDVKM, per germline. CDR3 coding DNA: TGTGCCAGCAGTCCACGCGAAGACTATGGCTACACCTTC. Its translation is CASSPREDYGYTF.

CDR3: CASSQEGGGRLAGGPWDIQYF. Written as DNA, the CDR3 is TGCGCCAGCAGCCAAGAAGGAGGTGGGAGACTAGCGGGGGGCCCCTGGGACATTCAGTACTTC. V usage is TRBV4-1 and J usage is TRBJ2-4, with 13 nucleotides matching TRBD2. Germline V CDR1 and CDR2: MGHRA, YSYEKL. The CDR3 covers 21 residues. Trimming cost V 0 bases and J 8 bases; bases outside gene matches: 19.

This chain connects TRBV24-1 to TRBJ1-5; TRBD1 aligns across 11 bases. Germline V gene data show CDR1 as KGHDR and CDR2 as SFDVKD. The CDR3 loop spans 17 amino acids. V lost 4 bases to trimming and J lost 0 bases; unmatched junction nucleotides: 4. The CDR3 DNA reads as TGTGCCACCAGTGACAGGGACAGGGGGACTAGCAATCAGCCCCAGCATTTT. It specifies CATSDRDRGTSNQPQHF.

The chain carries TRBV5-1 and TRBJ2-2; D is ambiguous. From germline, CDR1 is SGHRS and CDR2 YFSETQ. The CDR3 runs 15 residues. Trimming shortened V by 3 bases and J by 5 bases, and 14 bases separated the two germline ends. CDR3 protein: CASSWVPTGTGELFF. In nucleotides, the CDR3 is TGCGCCAGCAGCTGGGTTCCTACTGGGACCGGGGAGCTGTTTTTT.

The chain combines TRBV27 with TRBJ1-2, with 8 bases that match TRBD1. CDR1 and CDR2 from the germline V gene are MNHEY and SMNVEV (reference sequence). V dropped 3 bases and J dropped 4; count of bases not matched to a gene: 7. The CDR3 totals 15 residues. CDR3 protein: CASSFLAGGAYGYTF. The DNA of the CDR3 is TGTGCCAGCAGTTTCTTGGCAGGGGGCGCCTATGGCTACACCTTC.

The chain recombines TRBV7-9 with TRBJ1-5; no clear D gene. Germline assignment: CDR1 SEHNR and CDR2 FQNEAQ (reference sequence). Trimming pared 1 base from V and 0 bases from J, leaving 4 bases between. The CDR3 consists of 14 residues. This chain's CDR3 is CASSLESSNQPQHF. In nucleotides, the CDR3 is TGTGCCAGCAGCTTAGAGAGTAGCAATCAGCCCCAGCATTTT.

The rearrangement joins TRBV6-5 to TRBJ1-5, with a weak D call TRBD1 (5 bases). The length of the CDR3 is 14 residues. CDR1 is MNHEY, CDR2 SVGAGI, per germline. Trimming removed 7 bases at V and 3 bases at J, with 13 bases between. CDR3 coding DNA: TGTGCCAGCAACCCGCAGGGTAACAATCAGCCCCAGCATTTT. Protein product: CASNPQGNNQPQHF.

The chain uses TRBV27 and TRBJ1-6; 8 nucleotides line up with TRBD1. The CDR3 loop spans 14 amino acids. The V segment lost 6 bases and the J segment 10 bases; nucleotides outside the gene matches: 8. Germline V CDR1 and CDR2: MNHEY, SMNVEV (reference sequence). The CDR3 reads CASSLTGVGSPLHF. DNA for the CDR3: TGTGCCAGCAGCTTGACAGGGGTAGGGTCACCCCTCCACTTT.

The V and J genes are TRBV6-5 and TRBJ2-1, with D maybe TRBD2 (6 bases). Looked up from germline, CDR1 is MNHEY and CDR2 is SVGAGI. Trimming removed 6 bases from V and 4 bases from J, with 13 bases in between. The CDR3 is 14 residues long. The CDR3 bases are TGTGCCAGCAGCAGAGGGACTTCGTACAATGAGCAGTTCTTC. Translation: CASSRGTSYNEQFF.

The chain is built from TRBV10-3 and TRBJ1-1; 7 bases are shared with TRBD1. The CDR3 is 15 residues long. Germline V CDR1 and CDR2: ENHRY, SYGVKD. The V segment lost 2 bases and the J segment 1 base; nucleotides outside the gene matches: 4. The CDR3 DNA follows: TGTGCCATCAGTGAGCGGGACAGAGGGAACACTGAAGCTTTCTTT. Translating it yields CAISERDRGNTEAFF.

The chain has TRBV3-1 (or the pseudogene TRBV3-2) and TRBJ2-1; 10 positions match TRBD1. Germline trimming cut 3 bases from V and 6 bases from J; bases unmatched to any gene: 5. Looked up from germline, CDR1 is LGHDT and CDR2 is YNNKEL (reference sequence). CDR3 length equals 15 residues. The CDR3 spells CASSHPGQGFNEQFF. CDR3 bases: TGTGCCAGCAGCCACCCGGGACAGGGGTTCAATGAGCAGTTCTTC.

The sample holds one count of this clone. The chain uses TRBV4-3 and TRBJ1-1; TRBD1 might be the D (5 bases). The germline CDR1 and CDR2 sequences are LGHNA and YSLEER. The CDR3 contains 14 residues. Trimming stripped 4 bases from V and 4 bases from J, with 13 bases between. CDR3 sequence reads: CASSRGRGSTEAFF. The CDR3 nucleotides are TGCGCCAGCAGCCGCGGTCGGGGCTCCACTGAAGCTTTCTTT.

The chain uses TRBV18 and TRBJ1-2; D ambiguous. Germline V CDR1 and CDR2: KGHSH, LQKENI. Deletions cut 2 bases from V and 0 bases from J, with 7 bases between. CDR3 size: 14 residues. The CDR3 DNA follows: TGTGCCAGCTCACCAACGATAACTAACTATGGCTACACCTTC. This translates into CASSPTITNYGYTF. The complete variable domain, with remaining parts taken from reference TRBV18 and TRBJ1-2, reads NAGVMQNPRHLVRRRGQEARLRCSPMKGHSHVYWYRQLPEEGLKFMVYLQKENIIDESGMPKERFSAEFPKEGPSILRIQQVVRGDSAAYFCASSPTITNYGYTFGSGTRLTVV.

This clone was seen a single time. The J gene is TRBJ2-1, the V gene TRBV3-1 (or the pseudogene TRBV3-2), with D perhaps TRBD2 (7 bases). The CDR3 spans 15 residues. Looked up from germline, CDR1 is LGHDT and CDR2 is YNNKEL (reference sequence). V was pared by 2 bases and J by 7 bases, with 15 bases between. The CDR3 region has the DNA TGTGCCAGCAGCCAAATCGGGGGGCGCAAAAATGAGCAGTTCTTC. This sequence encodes CASSQIGGRKNEQFF.

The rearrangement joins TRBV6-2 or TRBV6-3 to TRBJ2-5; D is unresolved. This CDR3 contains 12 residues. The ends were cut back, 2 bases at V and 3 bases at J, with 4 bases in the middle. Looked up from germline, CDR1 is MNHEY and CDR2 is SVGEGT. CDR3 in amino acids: CASSYREETQYF. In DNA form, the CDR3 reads TGTGCCAGCAGTTACAGAGAAGAGACCCAGTACTTC.

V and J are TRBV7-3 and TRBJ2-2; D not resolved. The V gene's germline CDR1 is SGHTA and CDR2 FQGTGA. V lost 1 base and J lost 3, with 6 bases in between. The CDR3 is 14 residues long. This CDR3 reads CASSLMADTGELFF. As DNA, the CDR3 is TGTGCCAGCAGCTTAATGGCCGACACCGGGGAGCTGTTTTTT.

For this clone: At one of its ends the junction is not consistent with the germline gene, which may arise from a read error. The CDR3 DNA is TGTGCCAGCAACTTGCTAGGGGGATTGGATGAGCAGTTCTTC. Amino acids: CASNLLGGLDEQFF. The V call is TRBV5-5, the J call TRBJ2-1, with D possibly TRBD1 on 6 matching bases. Germline assignment: CDR1 SGHKS and CDR2 YYEKEE (reference sequence). The CDR3 covers 14 residues.

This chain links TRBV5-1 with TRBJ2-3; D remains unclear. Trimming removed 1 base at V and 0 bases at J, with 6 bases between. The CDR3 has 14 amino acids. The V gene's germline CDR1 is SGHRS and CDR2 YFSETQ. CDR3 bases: TGCGCCAGCAGCTTGCAACCGAGCACAGATACGCAGTATTTT. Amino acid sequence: CASSLQPSTDTQYF.

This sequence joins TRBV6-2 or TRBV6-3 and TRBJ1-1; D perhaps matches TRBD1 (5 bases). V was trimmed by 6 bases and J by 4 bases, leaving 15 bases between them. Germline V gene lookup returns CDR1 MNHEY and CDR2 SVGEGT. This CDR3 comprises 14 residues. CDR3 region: CASSPGGTSTEAFF. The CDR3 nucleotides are TGTGCCAGCAGCCCTGGCGGGACTTCCACTGAAGCTTTCTTT.

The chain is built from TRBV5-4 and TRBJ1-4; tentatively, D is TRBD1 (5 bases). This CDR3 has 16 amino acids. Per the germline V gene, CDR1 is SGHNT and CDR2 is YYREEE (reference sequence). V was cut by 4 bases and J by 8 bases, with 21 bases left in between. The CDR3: CASSDNGGVRREKLFF. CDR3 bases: TGTGCCAGCAGCGACAATGGGGGGGTTCGACGCGAAAAACTGTTTTTT.

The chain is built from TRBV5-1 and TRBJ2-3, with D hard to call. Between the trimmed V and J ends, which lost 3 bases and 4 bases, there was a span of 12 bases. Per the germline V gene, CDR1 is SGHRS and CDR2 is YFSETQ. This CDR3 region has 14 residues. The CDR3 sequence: CASSSKAESDTQYF. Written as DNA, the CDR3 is TGCGCCAGCAGCTCCAAGGCGGAGTCAGATACGCAGTATTTT. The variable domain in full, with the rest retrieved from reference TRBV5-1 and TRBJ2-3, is KAGVTQTPRYLIKTRGQQVTLSCSPISGHRSVSWYQQTPGQGLQFLFEYFSETQRNKGNFPGRFSGRQFSNSRSEMNVSTLELGDSALYLCASSSKAESDTQYFGPGTRLTVL.

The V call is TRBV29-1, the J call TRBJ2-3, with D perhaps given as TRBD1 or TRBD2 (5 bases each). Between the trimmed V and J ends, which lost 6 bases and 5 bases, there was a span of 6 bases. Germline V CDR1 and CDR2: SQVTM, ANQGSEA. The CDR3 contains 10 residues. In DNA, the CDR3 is TGCAGCGTGGGGGTAGATACGCAGTATTTT. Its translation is CSVGVDTQYF.

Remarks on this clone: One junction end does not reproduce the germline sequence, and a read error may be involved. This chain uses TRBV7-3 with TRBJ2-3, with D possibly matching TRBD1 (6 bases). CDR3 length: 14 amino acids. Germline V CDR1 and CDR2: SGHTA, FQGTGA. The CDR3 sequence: CASSLGAGADTQNF. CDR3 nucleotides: TGTGCCAGCAGCTTAGGGGCAGGGGCAGATACGCAGAATTTT.

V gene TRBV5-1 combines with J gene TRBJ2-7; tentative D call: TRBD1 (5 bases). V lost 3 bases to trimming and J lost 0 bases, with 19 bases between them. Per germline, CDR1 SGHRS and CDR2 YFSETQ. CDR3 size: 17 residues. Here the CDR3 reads CASSSRPRQRSSYEQYF. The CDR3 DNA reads TGCGCCAGCAGCTCCCGCCCCAGACAGAGGAGCTCCTACGAGCAGTACTTC.